This entry concerns a single TCR beta chain. Its antigen remains undetermined. Base qualities are missing; no much larger clone stands one base away. The data originate from a study of blood T cell repertoires in COVID-19 (dated by TCRdb to 2018 to 2020). Describing the broader study: The collaborator samples originated in the United States, Italy and Spain and spanned the acute and convalescent phases of COVID-19. The sample metadata nearly always contained a de-identified subject ID, COVID-19 status, age in years and sex. Samples were obtained from the ongoing ImmuneRACE study (first 160 participants) and from 1,200 or so subjects provided by 6 global collaborators. A freely available public database, intended as a resource for researchers studying the immune response to SARS-CoV-2, is where the repertoires were released. Where HLA class I and class II types were available, the types were taken from metadata supplied by the sample provider, not from assay-based typing. The material from the prospective study consisted of cDNA or gDNA derived from T cells, B-cell-depleted T cells, or PBMCs. Subjects who had been exposed to COVID-19, were actively infected with it, or had recovered from it provided the deeply sampled blood TCRbeta repertoires that made up the dataset. On the study overall, not on this receptor specifically: The quantity of clinical and demographic metadata differed by source and by participant and was supplied without curation.

TCRbeta CDR3 regions were amplified from genomic DNA using the immunoSEQ Assay, a bias-controlled multiplex PCR. In the original analysis: Within the assay, amplification of reference gene primers was used to estimate how many nucleated cells each sample contained. To quantify the absolute abundance of each unique TCRbeta CDR3 rearrangement, sequence reads were collapsed and filtered. For each sample, productive Simpson clonality was calculated as the square root of Simpson's diversity index over productive rearrangements. Sourced from immuneACCESS, this table was stored by TCRdb with only in-frame sequences that have V and J called. A share of the clones is absent; for the studies checked, an unresolved V gene accounts for under half, and the remainder has no known explanation. V, J and clone size were drawn from that table, and D and trimming were deduced from the DNA. Within this sample are 490,000 or so clones, with more than 85% of them counted one time only. Of the sample, 8% to 9.5% is held by the ten largest clones.

Enrolling through a virtual design, the prospective study's participants ranged in age from roughly 18 to 90 years and lived across 24 United States geographic areas. To assign participants to cohorts, the prospective study relied on clinical history that participants themselves reported in a screening survey and a study questionnaire. Recovered participants in ImmuneRACE Cohort 3 were defined by two consecutive negative NP/OP PCR tests, clearance by a healthcare professional, or resolution of symptoms. In the prospective study, mobile phlebotomists collected whole blood, serum and a nasopharyngeal or oropharyngeal swab from each participant. Additional blood draws and questionnaires over an approximately two-month period could optionally be provided by prospective study participants. Prospective study blood samples were shipped either frozen or at room temperature before DNA extraction. The source is a woman aged 55-69 years who had recovered from COVID-19. The specimen was PBMCs or T cells enriched from blood (not recorded which).

In nucleotides, the sequence is TGCAGCGTTGCCGACAGGGGTGAAGCTTTCTTT. This encodes CSVADRGEAFF. The sequence links TRBV29-1 to TRBJ1-1, with TRBD1 matching 8 junction bases. Inclusive of the bounding cysteine and phenylalanine, the CDR3 is 11 residues long. The entry retains the CDR3 DNA only, 33 bases that are in frame from base 1. The germline V gene supplies CDR1 SQVTM and CDR2 ANQGSEA. Trimming leaves V shorter by 4 bases and J shorter by 7 bases, with the junction holding 2 bases beyond the gene matches.